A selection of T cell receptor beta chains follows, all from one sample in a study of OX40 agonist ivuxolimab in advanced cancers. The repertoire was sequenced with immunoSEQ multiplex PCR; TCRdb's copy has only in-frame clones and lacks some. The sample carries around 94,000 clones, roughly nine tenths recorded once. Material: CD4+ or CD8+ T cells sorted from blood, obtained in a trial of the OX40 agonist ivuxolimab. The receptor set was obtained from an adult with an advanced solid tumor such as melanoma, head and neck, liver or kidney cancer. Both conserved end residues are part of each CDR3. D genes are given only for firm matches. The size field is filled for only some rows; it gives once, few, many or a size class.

CDR3aa: CASSLYRGANYGYTF
CDR3nt: TGTGCCAGCAGCTTGTACAGGGGAGCTAACTATGGCTACACCTTC
d_gene: TRBD1
j_gene: TRBJ1-2
v_gene: TRBV5-4
abundance: NA
len: 15

CDR3aa: CASKKNTEAFF
CDR3nt: TGTGCCAGCAAAAAGAACACTGAAGCTTTCTTT
d_gene: NA
j_gene: TRBJ1-1
v_gene: TRBV27
abundance: once
len: 11

CDR3aa: CASSLGVGGRQPQHF
CDR3nt: TGTGCCAGCAGTTTGGGGGTAGGGGGCCGTCAGCCCCAGCATTTT
d_gene: TRBD1
j_gene: TRBJ1-5
v_gene: TRBV27
abundance: NA
len: 15

CDR3aa: CASSPLGGNTIYF
CDR3nt: TGTGCCAGCAGTCCCCTTGGAGGAAACACCATATATTTT
d_gene: NA
j_gene: TRBJ1-3
v_gene: TRBV27
abundance: NA
len: 13

CDR3aa: CAWSVHRIQATEAFF
CDR3nt: TGTGCCTGGAGTGTTCACCGCATACAGGCAACTGAAGCTTTCTTT
d_gene: NA
j_gene: TRBJ1-1
v_gene: TRBV30
abundance: NA
len: 15

CDR3aa: CASTGGDSYEQYF
CDR3nt: TGTGCCAGCACTGGAGGGGACTCCTACGAGCAGTACTTC
d_gene: NA
j_gene: TRBJ2-7
v_gene: TRBV27
abundance: once
len: 13

CDR3aa: CASSPPEGANNEQFF
CDR3nt: TGCGCCAGCAGCCCCCCCGAGGGAGCAAACAATGAGCAGTTCTTC
d_gene: NA
j_gene: TRBJ2-1
v_gene: TRBV5-1
abundance: NA
len: 15

CDR3aa: CASSVGLVREAIYEQYF
CDR3nt: TGTGCCAGCAGCGTAGGATTGGTGCGGGAGGCCATTTACGAGCAGTACTTC
d_gene: TRBD2
j_gene: TRBJ2-7
v_gene: TRBV9
abundance: NA
len: 17

CDR3aa: CASSSLLERSIQYF
CDR3nt: TGTGCCAGCAGCTCTCTCCTTGAGCGGAGCATTCAGTACTTC
d_gene: NA
j_gene: TRBJ2-4
v_gene: TRBV7-8
abundance: once
len: 14

CDR3aa: CASSLGTNPYNEQFF
CDR3nt: TGTGCCAGCAGCTTGGGAACTAACCCCTACAATGAGCAGTTCTTC
d_gene: NA
j_gene: TRBJ2-1
v_gene: TRBV5-6
abundance: NA
len: 15

CDR3aa: CASSARRGGIQETQYF
CDR3nt: TGTGCCAGCAGTGCAAGGCGGGGGGGCATTCAAGAGACCCAGTACTTC
d_gene: TRBD2
j_gene: TRBJ2-5
v_gene: TRBV6-6
abundance: NA
len: 16

CDR3aa: CASSLSTGSSETQYF
CDR3nt: TGTGCCAGCAGCTTATCGACAGGGTCGTCGGAGACCCAGTACTTC
d_gene: TRBD1
j_gene: TRBJ2-5
v_gene: TRBV7-6
abundance: NA
len: 15

CDR3aa: CASSLSSGPGNTIYF
CDR3nt: TGTGCCAGCAGTTTATCATCCGGTCCAGGAAACACCATATATTTT
d_gene: NA
j_gene: TRBJ1-3
v_gene: TRBV27
abundance: NA
len: 15

CDR3aa: CASSPGANTEAFF
CDR3nt: TGTGCCAGCAGCCCTGGGGCGAACACTGAAGCTTTCTTT
d_gene: NA
j_gene: TRBJ1-1
v_gene: TRBV9
abundance: NA
len: 13

CDR3aa: CASSLGLGQGEEKLFF
CDR3nt: TGTGCCAGCAGCTTAGGGCTGGGACAGGGTGAGGAAAAACTGTTTTTT
d_gene: TRBD1
j_gene: TRBJ1-4
v_gene: TRBV7-6
abundance: NA
len: 16

CDR3aa: CASSVVGSPNEKLFF
CDR3nt: TGTGCCAGCAGCGTAGTGGGTTCCCCAAATGAAAAACTGTTTTTT
d_gene: NA
j_gene: TRBJ1-4
v_gene: TRBV9
abundance: NA
len: 15

CDR3aa: CASSAGTGHYEQYF
CDR3nt: TGTGCCAGCAGCGCCGGGACAGGGCACTACGAGCAGTACTTC
d_gene: TRBD1
j_gene: TRBJ2-7
v_gene: TRBV13
abundance: NA
len: 14

CDR3aa: CASSYRSNQPQHF
CDR3nt: TGTGCCAGCAGTTATCGGAGCAATCAGCCCCAGCATTTT
d_gene: NA
j_gene: TRBJ1-5
v_gene: TRBV6-5
abundance: NA
len: 13

CDR3aa: CASSIIPGQNTEAFF
CDR3nt: TGTGCCAGCAGCATAATACCGGGACAGAACACTGAAGCTTTCTTT
d_gene: NA
j_gene: TRBJ1-1
v_gene: TRBV6-1
abundance: NA
len: 15

CDR3aa: CASSSGQVANYGYTF
CDR3nt: TGTGCCAGCAGCTCCGGACAGGTAGCTAACTATGGCTACACCTTC
d_gene: TRBD1
j_gene: TRBJ1-2
v_gene: TRBV5-8
abundance: NA
len: 15

CDR3aa: CASTKADTQYF
CDR3nt: TGTGCCAGCACAAAGGCAGATACGCAGTATTTT
d_gene: NA
j_gene: TRBJ2-3
v_gene: TRBV6-5
abundance: NA
len: 11

CDR3aa: CASSFRQTLATNEKLFF
CDR3nt: TGTGCCAGCAGCTTTAGACAGACACTCGCAACTAATGAAAAACTGTTTTTT
d_gene: NA
j_gene: TRBJ1-4
v_gene: TRBV28
abundance: NA
len: 17

CDR3aa: CASSFFLGGGYEQYF
CDR3nt: TGTGCCAGCAGCTTTTTTCTAGGGGGGGGATACGAGCAGTACTTC
d_gene: NA
j_gene: TRBJ2-7
v_gene: TRBV11-2
abundance: NA
len: 15

CDR3aa: CASSLAGYNSPLHF
CDR3nt: TGTGCCAGCAGCTTAGCCGGGTACAATTCACCCCTCCACTTT
d_gene: NA
j_gene: TRBJ1-6
v_gene: TRBV7-8
abundance: NA
len: 14

CDR3aa: CASSLSRATGRLEQYF
CDR3nt: TGTGCCAGCAGTTTATCCAGGGCGACAGGGCGACTCGAGCAGTACTTC
d_gene: TRBD1
j_gene: TRBJ2-7
v_gene: TRBV27
abundance: NA
len: 16

CDR3aa: CASSPGQPNGEAFF
CDR3nt: TGTGCCAGCAGCCCGGGACAGCCGAACGGAGAAGCTTTCTTT
d_gene: TRBD1
j_gene: TRBJ1-1
v_gene: TRBV6-6
abundance: NA
len: 14

CDR3aa: CASSPRGETQYF
CDR3nt: TGTGCCAGCTCACCCCGTGGGGAGACCCAGTACTTC
d_gene: NA
j_gene: TRBJ2-5
v_gene: TRBV18
abundance: NA
len: 12

CDR3aa: CASSQDDRTEVVFHF
CDR3nt: TGTGCCAGCAGCCAAGACGACAGGACGGAGGTTGTTTTTCACTTT
d_gene: NA
j_gene: TRBJ1-1
v_gene: TRBV14
abundance: NA
len: 15

CDR3aa: CASSPYAGGEKLFF
CDR3nt: TGTGCCAGCAGTCCGTACGCAGGGGGTGAAAAACTGTTTTTT
d_gene: TRBD1
j_gene: TRBJ1-4
v_gene: TRBV2
abundance: NA
len: 14

CDR3aa: CDQAYILLKETQYF
CDR3nt: TGTGACCAAGCTTACATATTGCTTAAAGAGACCCAGTACTTC
d_gene: NA
j_gene: TRBJ2-5
v_gene: TRBV7-3
abundance: NA
len: 14

CDR3aa: CASTLTVNTEAFF
CDR3nt: TGTGCCAGTACCTTGACAGTGAACACTGAAGCTTTCTTT
d_gene: NA
j_gene: TRBJ1-1
v_gene: TRBV19
abundance: few
len: 13

CDR3aa: CASSYPSRDYGYTF
CDR3nt: TGTGCCAGCAGTTACCCCAGCAGGGACTATGGCTACACCTTC
d_gene: NA
j_gene: TRBJ1-2
v_gene: TRBV6-6
abundance: NA
len: 14

CDR3aa: CSARAGNTIYF
CDR3nt: TGCAGTGCTAGAGCTGGAAACACCATATATTTT
d_gene: NA
j_gene: TRBJ1-3
v_gene: TRBV20-1
abundance: NA
len: 11

CDR3aa: CASSLKGQSTDTQYF
CDR3nt: TGTGCCAGCTCACTCAAGGGACAGAGCACAGATACGCAGTATTTT
d_gene: TRBD1
j_gene: TRBJ2-3
v_gene: TRBV18
abundance: NA
len: 15

CDR3aa: CAWSSTRQAKNIQYF
CDR3nt: TGTGCCTGGAGTTCGACCCGACAGGCCAAAAACATTCAGTACTTC
d_gene: NA
j_gene: TRBJ2-4
v_gene: TRBV30
abundance: NA
len: 15

CDR3aa: CASSFQGNTEAFF
CDR3nt: TGTGCCAGCAGCTTTCAGGGGAACACTGAAGCTTTCTTT
d_gene: NA
j_gene: TRBJ1-1
v_gene: TRBV13
abundance: NA
len: 13

CDR3aa: CASSEGPGRDSPLHF
CDR3nt: TGCGCCAGCAGTGAGGGACCCGGGCGGGATTCACCCCTCCACTTT
d_gene: NA
j_gene: TRBJ1-6
v_gene: TRBV10-1
abundance: NA
len: 15